The TCR beta chain under discussion was sequenced for a study of blood T cell repertoires in COVID-19 (dated by TCRdb to about 2020). Background on the whole study: Samples from collaborators originated in the United States, Italy and Spain and spanned both the acute and convalescent phases of COVID-19. The prospective study material was composed of cDNA or gDNA derived from T cells, B-cell-depleted T cells, or PBMCs. The dataset comprised deeply sampled blood TCRbeta repertoires from subjects exposed to, actively infected with, or recovered from COVID-19. The repertoires were made available in a free public database intended to serve as a resource for research on the immune response to SARS-CoV-2. Samples were obtained from the ongoing ImmuneRACE study (first 160 participants) and from approximately 1,200 subjects provided by 6 global collaborators. Sample metadata almost always included a de-identified subject ID, COVID-19 status, age in years and sex. HLA class I and class II types, where available, came from metadata supplied by the sample provider rather than from assay-based typing. Study-wide findings and limitations: How much clinical and demographic metadata was included differed by source and by participant, and the metadata was provided uncurated.

The immunoSEQ Assay, a bias-controlled multiplex PCR, was used to amplify TCRbeta CDR3 regions from genomic DNA. In the authors' own workflow: Within the assay, amplification of reference gene primers was used to estimate how many nucleated cells each sample contained. To quantify the absolute abundance of each unique TCRbeta CDR3 rearrangement, sequence reads were collapsed and filtered. For each sample, productive Simpson clonality was calculated by taking the square root of Simpson's diversity index across productive rearrangements. This is the immuneACCESS table as TCRdb keeps it, with only in-frame sequences that have V and J called. A part of the clones is gone; compared with another copy, unresolved V genes explain less than half, and the rest is unexplained. The V and J calls and clone size come from that table; D and trimming were worked out from the DNA. The sample has about 150,000 clones on record, 85% to 90% of them singletons. The ten largest account for over 35% of the sample.

To note about this clone: Its antigen is still unknown. No clone much larger than this one lies a single base away; base qualities are absent.

V was cut back by 4 bases and J by 6 bases, leaving a gap of 18 bases between them. According to the germline V gene, CDR1 reads SGHRS and CDR2 reads YFSETQ. The CDR3 goes from the cysteine to the phenylalanine over 15 residues. Only the CDR3 DNA is retained, 45 bases long and in frame from the first base. A second Seattle source provided samples from volunteer blood donors who had recovered from COVID-19. Whole blood was collected in K2EDTA tubes by collaborating institutions according to the institutions' own protocols. For TCRbeta analysis, collaborator samples were shipped as frozen whole blood, as isolated PBMCs, or as DNA extracted from either sample type.

The chain is assembled from TRBV5-1 and TRBJ2-3, with TRBD1 perhaps the D gene, on 6 matching bases. The sequence was obtained from a man aged 50-59 years who had recovered from COVID-19. What was sequenced was peripheral blood. The DNA is TGCGCCAGCAGCGATCCGACAGGAACATCCGATACGCAGTATTTT. The translation is CASSDPTGTSDTQYF.